This TCR beta chain stems from a study of OX40 agonist ivuxolimab in advanced cancers. Turning to the study itself: Patients received the agonistic anti-OX40 (CD134) antibody ivuxolimab.

The CDR3 sequence is 13 residues long. With 3 bases removed from V and 7 bases from J, the gap between germline ends came to 13 bases. Germline-derived CDR1 and CDR2 are SNHLY and FYNNEI. The study, taken as a whole, reports: On average, CD8+ T cells showed a greater number of expanded clones than CD4+.

Within the sample, this clone is medium-sized (0.01 to 0.1%). Antigen specificity is unknown. TCRdb's table, derived via immunoSEQ multiplex PCR, lists solely in-frame clones and lacks some. The repertoire holds around 26,000 clones, with around 76% as singletons. Specimen: CD4+ or CD8+ T cells sorted from blood, collected in a trial of the OX40 agonist ivuxolimab. V gene TRBV2 combines with J gene TRBJ2-7; a weak D match, TRBD2 (5 bases). The receptor comes from an adult with an advanced solid tumor such as melanoma, head and neck, liver or kidney cancer. CDR3 sequence (DNA): TGTGCCAGCAGTGAGGAGGCTTTTGTGGAGCAGTACTTC. Translation gives CASSEEAFVEQYF.